This TCR beta chain was documented in a study of regulatory T cells in long-lasting Graves disease. The J segment lost 4 bases and the V segment lost 0 bases, leaving 8 bases of the junction unmatched. The CDR3 covers 17 residues. CDR1 and CDR2 from the germline V gene are SGHDN and FVKESK. Study-wide results and limits: Persistent disease showed a preference for TRBV28, TRBJ1-2 and TRBJ2-5. Researchers reported studying only peripheral blood, not thyroid tissue.

This clonotype occurred a few times. What it binds is not known. Researchers made TCR beta libraries by using iRepertoire HTBI primers and running Arm-PCR on CDR3 regions. TCRdb analysed the multiplex PCR reads with MiXCR anew, one entry per CDR3 protein. Of roughly 510,000 distinct CDR3 sequences in the sample, roughly a sixth were seen once. The time point: newly diagnosed GD, antithyroid drugs for less than 3 months. RNA from PBMCs was the source of the TCR library. The same data also contributed to another study, on T cells in Graves' hyperthyroidism and ophthalmopathy. From that study: Hyperthyroidism patients were newly diagnosed, had disease duration under 2 months, and were aged 18 to 65 years. An initial round of RT-PCR targeting the TCR CDR3 relied on the HTBI primer set.

The TCR sequence derives from a man between 18 and 35 years old with Graves disease. The gene calls are TRBV14 and TRBJ2-1; 8 bases match TRBD2. Here the sequenced sample was peripheral blood mononuclear cells (PBMCs), taken at new diagnosis, from a patient treated with antithyroid drugs. The DNA for the CDR3 is TGTGCCAGCAGCCAAGATCGGTCTAGCGGGCTGTACAATGAGCAGTTCTTC. Its translation: CASSQDRSSGLYNEQFF.